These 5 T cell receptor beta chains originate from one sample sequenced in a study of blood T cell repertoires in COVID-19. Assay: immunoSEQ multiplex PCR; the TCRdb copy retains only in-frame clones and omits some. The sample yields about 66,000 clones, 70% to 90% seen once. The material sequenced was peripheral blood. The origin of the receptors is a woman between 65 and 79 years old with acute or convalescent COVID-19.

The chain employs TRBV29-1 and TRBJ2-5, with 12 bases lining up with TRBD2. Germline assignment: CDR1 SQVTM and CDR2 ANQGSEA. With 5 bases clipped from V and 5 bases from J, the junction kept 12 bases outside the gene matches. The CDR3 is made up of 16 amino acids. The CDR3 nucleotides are TGCAGCGTTTCGAGCCCTAGCGGGAGGGCCCGGGAGACCCAGTACTTC. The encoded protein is CSVSSPSGRARETQYF. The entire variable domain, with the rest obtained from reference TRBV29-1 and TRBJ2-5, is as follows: SAVISQKPSRDICQRGTSLTIQCQVDSQVTMMFWYRQQPGQSLTLIATANQGSEATYESGFVIDKFPISRPNLTFSTLTVSNMSPEDSSIYLCSVSSPSGRARETQYFGPGTRLLVL.

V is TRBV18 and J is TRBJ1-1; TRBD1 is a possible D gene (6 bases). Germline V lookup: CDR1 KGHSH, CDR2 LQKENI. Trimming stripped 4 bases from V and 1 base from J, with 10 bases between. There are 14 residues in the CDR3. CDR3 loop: CASSRLTGNTEAFF. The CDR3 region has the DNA TGTGCCAGCTCACGTCTGACAGGGAACACTGAAGCTTTCTTT.

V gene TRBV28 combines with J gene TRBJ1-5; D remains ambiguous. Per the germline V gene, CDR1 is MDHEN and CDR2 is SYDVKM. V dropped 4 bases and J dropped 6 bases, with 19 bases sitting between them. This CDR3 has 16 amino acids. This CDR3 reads CASSSIGPGGFQPQHF. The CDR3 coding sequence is TGTGCCAGCAGTTCCATCGGCCCCGGAGGGTTTCAGCCCCAGCATTTT.

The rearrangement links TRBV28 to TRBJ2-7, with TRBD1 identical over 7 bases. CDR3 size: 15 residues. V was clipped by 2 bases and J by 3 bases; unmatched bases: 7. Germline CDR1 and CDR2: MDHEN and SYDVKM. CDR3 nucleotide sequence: TGTGCCAGCAGTTTAGGGGCAGGGGGTTACTACGAGCAGTACTTC. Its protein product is CASSLGAGGYYEQYF.

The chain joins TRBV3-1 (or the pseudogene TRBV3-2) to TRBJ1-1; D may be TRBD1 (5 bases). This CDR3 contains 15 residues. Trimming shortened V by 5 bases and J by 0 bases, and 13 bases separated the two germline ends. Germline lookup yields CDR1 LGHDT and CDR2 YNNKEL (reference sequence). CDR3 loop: CASSIAGTLNTEAFF. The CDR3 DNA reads TGTGCCAGCAGCATCGCCGGGACTTTGAACACTGAAGCTTTCTTT.